This T cell receptor (beta chain) was captured in a study of shared clonotypes between healthy human individuals. Assay: immunoSEQ multiplex PCR; the TCRdb copy retains only in-frame clones and omits some. The sample records 550,000 to 850,000 clones, over 65% being singletons. Within Nashville, Tennessee resided all donors, each a Caucasian adult. Ten or more counts support this clone. Germline V CDR1 and CDR2: SGDLS, YYNGEE. V lost 4 bases and J lost 7; bases outside the gene matches: 10. The CDR3 length is 14 residues. The receptor comes from a woman aged 25 to 39 in good health. Sequencing was done on a sample of memory CD4+ T cells sorted from blood. Indicated subset: CD45RA-negative fraction. This chain connects TRBV9 to TRBJ2-7, with TRBD2 matching 8 bases. This CDR3 is CASSTTAGVDEQYF. The CDR3 DNA is TGTGCCAGCAGCACCACAGCGGGAGTTGATGAGCAGTACTTC.